One T cell receptor (beta chain) is described in this entry. Its specificity is not known. This record comes from a study of neoadjuvant anti-PD-1 for oral cavity cancer. About the research overall: Around day 43, patients without progression received a fourth nivolumab dose before surgery.

Study findings and constraints: PBMC Gini-index clonality exceeded responders' in non-responders post-nivolumab. Higher pretreatment Treg/Th17 ratios tracked higher pretreatment blood clonality.

Time point indicated: after neoadjuvant nivolumab, at surgical resection. Stage II-IVA oral cavity squamous cell carcinoma was new and untreated by systemic or radiation therapy. The CDR3 is 14 amino acids. Germline CDR1 SGHAT, CDR2 FQNNGV. Trimming took 4 bases from V and 11 from J, leaving 18 bases between them. Clones were sequenced by immunoSEQ multiplex PCR, and TCRdb holds only the in-frame ones, with some missing. The data hold about 72,000 clones, with approximately 81% observed a single time. The receptor comes from a person aged 35-79 years with oral cavity squamous cell carcinoma. The input for sequencing was PBMCs, taken after nivolumab (anti-PD-1) treatment. The chain couples TRBV11-2 to TRBJ1-3, with TRBD1 as a possible D gene (5 bases). The CDR3 is CASSSQLGVEAIYF. CDR3 nucleotide sequence: TGTGCCAGCAGCTCCCAGTTGGGGGTCGAAGCCATATATTTT.